This is a list of T cell receptor beta chains from one sample in a study of long-term antiretroviral therapy in people with HIV. The assay was immunoSEQ multiplex PCR, and TCRdb's table has in-frame clones only and misses some. The sample lists about 21,000 clones; approximately 82% were seen once. Material: unsorted PBMCs, obtained 0.5 years after starting antiretroviral therapy. The origin of the receptors is a man younger than 35 with HIV. The CDR3 runs from the conserved cysteine through the conserved F or W. Part of the rows lack a size; the others show once, few, many or a class for expanded clones.

v_call,clone_size,cdr3_aa
TRBV28,-,CASRGPGSAYEQYF
TRBV5-1,-,CASSINTEAFF
TRBV6-5,-,CASSYSGQTNYGYTF
TRBV5-3,few,CARSLSRTGGRCNQPQHF
TRBV4-3,-,CASSQEKLVDEQFF
TRBV6-1,-,CASSRHVGLFF
TRBV28,-,CASRPLMDQPQHF
TRBV28,-,CASRGTVEKLFF
TRBV2,-,CASSDNRVRSYEQYF
TRBV7-2,-,CASSSSQGPYEQYF
TRBV28,-,CASSKAGRFSEQYF
TRBV7-9,-,CASSQLAETYEQYF
TRBV7-8,-,CASSPREGAYEQYF
TRBV18,-,CASGTDLNEKLFF
TRBV30,-,CASTEGANVLTF
TRBV6-6,-,CASSGGTGRNQPQHF
TRBV4-2,-,CASSQEGPSSGANVLTF
TRBV11-2,-,CASSFGGLDYGYTF
TRBV5-1,-,CASSLVAGAYNEQFF
TRBV7-3,-,CASSLVMRGRTEAFF
TRBV7-9,-,CASSFNRGPALSGANVLTF
TRBV4-3,-,CASSQGSYNEQFF
TRBV27,-,CASSPAQATGGYEQYF
TRBV9,once,CASSGQGAIGNTIYF
TRBV7-9,once,CASSRLGYEQYF
TRBV7-9,-,CASTPNNQGNEQFF
TRBV18,-,CASSPPGGRGTEAFF
TRBV4-3,-,CASSQLATSYNEQFF
TRBV28,-,CASRPHLGAQYF
TRBV7-9,-,CASSERGRLQETQYF
TRBV5-6,-,CASSFLGQAGEEQYF
TRBV14,-,CASSPIAGGPYNEQFF
TRBV10-3,few,CAISDNSGNTIYF
TRBV7-3,-,CASSLSGGKDQPQHF
TRBV9,-,CASSTHSDTQYF
TRBV7-2,-,CASSLGGVGTWETQYF
TRBV7-8,-,CASSLGGGTEPYEQYF
TRBV18,-,CASSPRGRTDTYNEQFF
TRBV9,-,CASSLNGANEKLFF
TRBV7-7,-,CASSLRWDYQETQYF
TRBV27,-,CASSPDWAGTGELFF
TRBV5-4,-,CASQRAGGQETQYF
TRBV19,once,CASSSGRNTGELFF
TRBV7-9,-,CASSLDTHMRQAGANVLTF
TRBV6-1,few,CASTFGSRGYEQYF
TRBV7-3,few,CASSSSTGRTGELFF
TRBV5-5,-,CASSLSRDTEAFF
TRBV27,-,CASSFQGVRGSGELFF
TRBV18,-,CASSPAVRGTYEQYF
TRBV23-1,-,CASSHAQGPKNIQYF
TRBV29-1,-,CSVDSLVGPTDTQYF
TRBV14,-,CASSQPWAGEQFF
TRBV11-2,-,CASSLDPDQETQYF
TRBV7-9,-,CASSLNEKLFF
TRBV27,-,CASSLSGNYRGRPYEQYF
TRBV7-9,once,CASSLYPEESYEQYF
TRBV4-3,-,CASSQGMGGGQPQHF
TRBV2,-,CASNDNPGLALNTGELFF
TRBV7-6,few,CASSLEVLGTGSGNTIYF